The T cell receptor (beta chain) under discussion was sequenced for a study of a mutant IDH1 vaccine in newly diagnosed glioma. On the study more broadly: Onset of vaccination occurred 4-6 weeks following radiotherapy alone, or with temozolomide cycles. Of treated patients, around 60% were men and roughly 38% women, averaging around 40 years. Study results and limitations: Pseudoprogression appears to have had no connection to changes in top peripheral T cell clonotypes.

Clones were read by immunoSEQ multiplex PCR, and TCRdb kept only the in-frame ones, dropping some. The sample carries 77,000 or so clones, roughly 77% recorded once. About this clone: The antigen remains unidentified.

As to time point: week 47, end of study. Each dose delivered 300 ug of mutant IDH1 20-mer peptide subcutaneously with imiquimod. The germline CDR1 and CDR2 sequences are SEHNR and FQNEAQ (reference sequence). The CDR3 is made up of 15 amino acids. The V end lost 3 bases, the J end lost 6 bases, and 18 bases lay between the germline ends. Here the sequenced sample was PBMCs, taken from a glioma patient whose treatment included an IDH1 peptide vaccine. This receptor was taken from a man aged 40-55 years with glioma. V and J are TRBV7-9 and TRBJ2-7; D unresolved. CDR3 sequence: CASSFYSGPRREQYF. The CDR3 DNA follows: TGTGCCAGCAGCTTTTATTCCGGCCCCAGGCGCGAGCAGTACTTC.